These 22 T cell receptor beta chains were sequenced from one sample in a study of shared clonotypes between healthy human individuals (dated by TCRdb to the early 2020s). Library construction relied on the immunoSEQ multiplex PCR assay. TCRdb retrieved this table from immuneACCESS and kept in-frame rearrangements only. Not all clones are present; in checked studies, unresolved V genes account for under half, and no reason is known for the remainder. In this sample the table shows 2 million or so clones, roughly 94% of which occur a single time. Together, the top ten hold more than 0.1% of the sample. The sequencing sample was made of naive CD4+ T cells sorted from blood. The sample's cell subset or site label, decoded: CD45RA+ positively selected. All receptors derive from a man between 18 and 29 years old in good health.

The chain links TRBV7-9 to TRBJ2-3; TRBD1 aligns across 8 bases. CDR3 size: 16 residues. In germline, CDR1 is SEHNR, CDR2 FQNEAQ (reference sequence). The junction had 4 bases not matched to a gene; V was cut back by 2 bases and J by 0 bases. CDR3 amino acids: CASSLYGDRSTDTQYF. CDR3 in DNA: TGTGCCAGCAGCTTATATGGGGACAGGAGCACAGATACGCAGTATTTT.

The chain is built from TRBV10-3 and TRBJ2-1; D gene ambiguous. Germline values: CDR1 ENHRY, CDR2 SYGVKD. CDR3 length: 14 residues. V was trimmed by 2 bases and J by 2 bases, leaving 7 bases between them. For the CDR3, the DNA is TGTGCCATCAGTGAGGGGCCGGCCTACAATGAGCAGTTCTTC. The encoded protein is CAISEGPAYNEQFF.

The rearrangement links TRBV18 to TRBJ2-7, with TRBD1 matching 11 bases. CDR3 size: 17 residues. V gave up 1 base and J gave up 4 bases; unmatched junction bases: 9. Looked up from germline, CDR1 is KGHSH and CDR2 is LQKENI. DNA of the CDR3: TGTGCCAGCTCACCACGGGGCCCGGGACAGGGGGTATACGAGCAGTACTTC. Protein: CASSPRGPGQGVYEQYF.

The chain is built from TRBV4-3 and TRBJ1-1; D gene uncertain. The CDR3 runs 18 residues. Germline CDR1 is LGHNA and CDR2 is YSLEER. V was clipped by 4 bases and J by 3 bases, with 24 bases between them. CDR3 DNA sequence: TGCGCCAGCAGCCGCAACCCCGGGAGCGTTAAGTCGGACACTGAAGCTTTCTTT. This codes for CASSRNPGSVKSDTEAFF.

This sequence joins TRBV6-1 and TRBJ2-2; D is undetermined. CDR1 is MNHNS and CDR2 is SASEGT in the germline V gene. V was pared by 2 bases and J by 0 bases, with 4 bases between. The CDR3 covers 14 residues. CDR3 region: CASSETSNTGELFF. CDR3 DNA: TGTGCCAGCAGTGAAACCTCGAACACCGGGGAGCTGTTTTTT.

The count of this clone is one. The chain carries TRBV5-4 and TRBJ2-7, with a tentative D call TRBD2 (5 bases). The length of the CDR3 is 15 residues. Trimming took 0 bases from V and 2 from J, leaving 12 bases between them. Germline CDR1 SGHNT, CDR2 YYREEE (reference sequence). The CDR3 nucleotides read TGTGCCAGCAGCTTGGGGAGCGGCACCACCTACGAGCAGTACTTC. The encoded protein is CASSLGSGTTYEQYF.

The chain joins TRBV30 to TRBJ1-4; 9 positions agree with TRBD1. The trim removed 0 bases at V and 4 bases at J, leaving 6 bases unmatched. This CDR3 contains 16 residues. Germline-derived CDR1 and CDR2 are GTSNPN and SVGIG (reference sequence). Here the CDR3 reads CAWSVPDRGFNEKLFF. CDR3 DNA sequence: TGTGCCTGGAGTGTGCCGGACAGGGGATTTAATGAAAAACTGTTTTTT.

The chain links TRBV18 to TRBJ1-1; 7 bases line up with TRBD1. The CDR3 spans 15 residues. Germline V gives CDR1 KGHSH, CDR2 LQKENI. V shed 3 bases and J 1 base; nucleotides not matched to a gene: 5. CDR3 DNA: TGTGCCAGCTCACCTTGGACAGGTCGGAACACTGAAGCTTTCTTT. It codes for CASSPWTGRNTEAFF.

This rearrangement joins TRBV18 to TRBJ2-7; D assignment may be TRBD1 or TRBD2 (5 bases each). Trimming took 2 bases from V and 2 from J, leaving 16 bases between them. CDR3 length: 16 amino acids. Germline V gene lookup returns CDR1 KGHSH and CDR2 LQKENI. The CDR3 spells CASSPGSGTDTYEQYF. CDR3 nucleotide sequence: TGTGCCAGCTCACCAGGATCCGGGACGGATACCTACGAGCAGTACTTC.

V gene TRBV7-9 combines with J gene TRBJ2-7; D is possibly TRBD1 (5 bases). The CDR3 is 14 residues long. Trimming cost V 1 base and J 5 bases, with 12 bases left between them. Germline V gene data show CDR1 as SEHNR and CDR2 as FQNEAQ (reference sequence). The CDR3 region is CASSLGRATHEQYF. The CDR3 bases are TGTGCCAGCAGCTTAGGCAGGGCCACCCACGAGCAGTACTTC.

CDR3 bases: TGTGCCAGCAGCCAGAACCCTACTAGCCGGCCGTACTTC. Translating gives CASSQNPTSRPYF. This rearrangement joins TRBV7-2 to TRBJ2-5, with a possible D match to TRBD2 (6 bases). Trimming pared 5 bases from V and 13 bases from J, leaving 20 bases between. In germline, CDR1 is SGHTA, CDR2 FQGNSA. The CDR3 totals 13 residues.

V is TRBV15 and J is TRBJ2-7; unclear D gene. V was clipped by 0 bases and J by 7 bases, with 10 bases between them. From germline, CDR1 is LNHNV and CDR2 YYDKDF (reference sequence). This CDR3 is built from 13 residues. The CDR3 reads CATSRDRVDEQYF. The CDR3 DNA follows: TGTGCCACCAGCAGAGATCGGGTCGATGAGCAGTACTTC. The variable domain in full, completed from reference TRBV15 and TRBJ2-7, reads DAMVIQNPRYQVTQFGKPVTLSCSQTLNHNVMYWYQQKSSQAPKLLFHYYDKDFNNEADTPDNFQSRRPNTSFCFLDIRSPGLGDTAMYLCATSRDRVDEQYFGPGTRLTVT.

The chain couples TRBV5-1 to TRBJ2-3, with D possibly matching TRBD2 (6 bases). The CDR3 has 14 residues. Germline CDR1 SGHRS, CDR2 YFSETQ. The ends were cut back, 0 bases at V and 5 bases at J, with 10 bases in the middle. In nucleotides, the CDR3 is TGCGCCAGCAGCTTGGCCAGGGAGGAAGATACGCAGTATTTT. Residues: CASSLAREEDTQYF.

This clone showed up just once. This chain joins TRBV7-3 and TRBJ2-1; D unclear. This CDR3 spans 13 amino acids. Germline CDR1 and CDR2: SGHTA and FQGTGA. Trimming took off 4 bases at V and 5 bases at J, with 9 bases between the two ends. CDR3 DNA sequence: TGTGCCAGCAGCTCCGGGCCTGACAATGAGCAGTTCTTC. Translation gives CASSSGPDNEQFF.

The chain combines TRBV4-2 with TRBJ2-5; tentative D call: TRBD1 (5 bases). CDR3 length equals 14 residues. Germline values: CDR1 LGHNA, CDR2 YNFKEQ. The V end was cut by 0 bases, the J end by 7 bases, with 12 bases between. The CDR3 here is CASSQDPTVGTQYF. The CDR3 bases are TGTGCCAGCAGCCAAGACCCGACAGTGGGGACCCAGTACTTC.

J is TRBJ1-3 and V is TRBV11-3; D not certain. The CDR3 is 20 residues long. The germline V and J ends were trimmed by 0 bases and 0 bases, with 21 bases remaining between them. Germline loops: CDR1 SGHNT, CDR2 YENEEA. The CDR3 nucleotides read TGTGCCAGCAGCTTAGATAAAGAGACCATTGTTCTTAGCTCTGGAAACACCATATATTTT. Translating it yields CASSLDKETIVLSSGNTIYF. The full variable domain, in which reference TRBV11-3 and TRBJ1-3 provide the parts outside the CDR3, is EAGVVQSPRYKIIEKKQPVAFWCNPISGHNTLYWYLQNLGQGPELLIRYENEEAVDDSQLPKDRFSAERLKGVDSTLKIQPAELGDSAVYLCASSLDKETIVLSSGNTIYFGEGSWLTVV.

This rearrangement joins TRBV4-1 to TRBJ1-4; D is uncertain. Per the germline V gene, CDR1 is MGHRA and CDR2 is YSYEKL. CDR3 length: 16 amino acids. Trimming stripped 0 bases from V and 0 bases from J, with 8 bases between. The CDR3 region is CASSQDPAATNEKLFF. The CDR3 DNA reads TGCGCCAGCAGCCAAGATCCAGCTGCAACTAATGAAAAACTGTTTTTT.

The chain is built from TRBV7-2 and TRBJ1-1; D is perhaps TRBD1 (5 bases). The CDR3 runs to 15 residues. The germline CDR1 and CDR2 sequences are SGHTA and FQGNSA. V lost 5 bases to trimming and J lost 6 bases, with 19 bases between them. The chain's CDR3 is CASSILPTANAEAFF. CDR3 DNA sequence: TGTGCCAGCAGCATCCTGCCGACAGCAAACGCTGAAGCTTTCTTT.

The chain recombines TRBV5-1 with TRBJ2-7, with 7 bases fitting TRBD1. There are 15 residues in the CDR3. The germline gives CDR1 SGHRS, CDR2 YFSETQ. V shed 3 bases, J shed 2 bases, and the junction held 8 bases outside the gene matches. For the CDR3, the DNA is TGCGCCAGCAGCTCACAGGGGCCTTTCACCTACGAGCAGTACTTC. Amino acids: CASSSQGPFTYEQYF.

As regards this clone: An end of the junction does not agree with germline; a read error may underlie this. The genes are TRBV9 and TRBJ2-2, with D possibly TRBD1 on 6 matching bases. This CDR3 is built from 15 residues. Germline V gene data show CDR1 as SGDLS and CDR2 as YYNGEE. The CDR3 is CASSVQGSNTRELFF. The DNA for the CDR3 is TGTGCCAGCAGCGTCCAGGGGTCTAACACCAGGGAGCTGTTTTTT.

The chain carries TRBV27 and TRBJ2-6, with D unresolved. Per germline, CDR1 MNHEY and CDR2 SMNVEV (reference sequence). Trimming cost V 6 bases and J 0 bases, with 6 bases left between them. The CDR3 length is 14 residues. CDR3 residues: CASSRTSGANVLTF. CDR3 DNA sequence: TGTGCCAGCAGCCGCACCTCTGGGGCCAACGTCCTGACTTTC. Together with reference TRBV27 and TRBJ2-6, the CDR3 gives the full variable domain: EAQVTQNPRYLITVTGKKLTVTCSQNMNHEYMSWYRQDPGLGLRQIYYSMNVEVTDKGDVPEGYKVSRKEKRNFPLILESPSPNQTSLYFCASSRTSGANVLTFGAGSRLTVL.

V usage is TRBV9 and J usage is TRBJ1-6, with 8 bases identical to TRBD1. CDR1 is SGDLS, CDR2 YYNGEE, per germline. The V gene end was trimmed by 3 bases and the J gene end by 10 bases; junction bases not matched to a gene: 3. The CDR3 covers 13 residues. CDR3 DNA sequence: TGTGCCAGCAGCGGGACAGGGAGGTCACCCCTCCACTTT. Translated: CASSGTGRSPLHF.